The source of this T cell receptor (beta chain) is a study of blood T cell repertoires in COVID-19. Background on the study: Spain, Italy and the United States supplied samples that represented acute and convalescent COVID-19. Sample material is recorded as cDNA or gDNA derived from T cells, B-cell-depleted T cells, or PBMCs.

V shed 6 bases, J shed 7 bases, and the junction held 11 bases outside the gene matches. The CDR3 consists of 15 residues. The germline V gene has CDR1 MDHEN and CDR2 SYDVKM. Per the original data handling: Scientists estimated how many nucleated cells there were by amplifying reference gene primers. Sequencing was performed with immunoSEQ multiplex PCR; in TCRdb, only in-frame clones are kept and a portion is missing. That table is the source of V, J and clone size, and D and trimming were worked out from the DNA. The repertoire holds under 200,000 clones, with roughly 80% as singletons. The chain recombines TRBV28 with TRBJ1-4; 7 bases match TRBD1. The source of this sequence is a man aged 18 to 30 with active or convalescent COVID-19. Source material: peripheral blood. The CDR3, as DNA: TGTGCCAGCAGCTTTTCCAGACAGGGACGTGAAAAACTGTTTTTT. Translation gives CASSFSRQGREKLFF.